These 20 T cell receptor beta chains share one sample of origin, sequenced in a study of cytomegalovirus exposure and HLA in healthy donors. Generated by immunoSEQ multiplex PCR, the TCRdb table keeps only in-frame clones and is missing some. Here the sample spans 65,000 to 75,000 clones, roughly 92% being singletons. The sequenced sample was PBMCs. The receptors were gathered from a young man in good health and CMV-seropositive.

A word on this clone: Additional DNA sequences in this sample encode the identical CDR3. The CDR3 sequence is CASSLGTGGYEQYF. The CDR3 DNA reads as TGCGCCAGCAGCTTAGGGACAGGAGGCTACGAGCAGTACTTC. This sequence joins TRBV5-1 and TRBJ2-7; 8 bases match TRBD1. This CDR3 spans 14 amino acids. The germline CDR1 and CDR2 sequences are SGHRS and YFSETQ. Losses at the gene ends were 2 bases for V and 3 bases for J; bases not matched to a gene: 4.

The CDR3 DNA reads as TGTGCCAGCAGCTTAACCCGAACCGACAGGGGGGCGGCCTACGAGCAGTACTTC. Translated, it gives CASSLTRTDRGAAYEQYF. V usage is TRBV7-6 and J usage is TRBJ2-7, with 9 bases aligning to TRBD1. Per the germline V gene, CDR1 is SGHVS and CDR2 is FNYEAQ. This CDR3 has 18 amino acids. J lost 2 bases, V lost 2 bases, and 13 bases had no gene match.

V is TRBV10-1 and J is TRBJ2-2; 14 bases align to TRBD2. Germline V lookup: CDR1 WNHNN, CDR2 SYGVQD (reference sequence). The CDR3 contains 16 residues. V shed 2 bases and J 6 bases; nucleotides not matched to a gene: 2. CDR3 loop: CASSERGLAGAGELFF. CDR3 in DNA: TGCGCCAGCAGTGAGAGGGGACTAGCGGGAGCCGGGGAGCTGTTTTTT.

The J gene is TRBJ2-5, the V gene TRBV9, with 9 bases lining up with TRBD1. With 0 bases clipped from V and 4 bases from J, the junction kept 10 bases outside the gene matches. CDR3 length equals 17 residues. CDR1 and CDR2 (germline): SGDLS, YYNGEE. CDR3 residues: CASSVGIPGQGGETQYF. Here the CDR3 DNA reads TGTGCCAGCAGCGTAGGAATTCCGGGACAGGGAGGAGAGACCCAGTACTTC.

The V call is TRBV29-1, the J call TRBJ2-1; possible D gene TRBD1, 5 bases. V lost 0 bases to trimming and J lost 9 bases, with 12 bases between them. The CDR3 has 13 residues. CDR1 is SQVTM, CDR2 ANQGSEA, per germline. The CDR3 DNA sequence: TGCAGCGTTGAAGATCGAGGTAGGGGTGAGCAGTTCTTC. Amino acid sequence: CSVEDRGRGEQFF.

In the case of this clone: An end of the junction does not agree with germline; a read error may underlie this. The J gene is TRBJ2-1, the V gene TRBV7-7; 9 nucleotides align to TRBD2. CDR1 and CDR2 (germline): SSHAT, FNYEAQ (reference sequence). CDR3 size: 19 residues. CDR3 coding DNA: TGTGCTAGCAGACAAAACCCTAGACTAGCGGAATCATCCTACAATGAGCAGTTCTTC. As protein: CASRQNPRLAESSYNEQFF.

The chain has TRBV5-4 and TRBJ2-1; the match to TRBD1 covers 8 bases. J gave up 1 base and V 4 bases, and 10 bases lay outside the gene matches. In germline, CDR1 is SGHNT, CDR2 YYREEE (reference sequence). The CDR3 spans 17 residues. The CDR3: CASSPAGQGRSYNEQFF. The CDR3 coding sequence is TGTGCCAGCAGCCCCGCTGGACAGGGAAGGTCCTACAATGAGCAGTTCTTC.

This sequence joins TRBV28 and TRBJ1-2; no reliable D call. The CDR3 extends over 13 amino acids. Germline-derived CDR1 and CDR2 are MDHEN and SYDVKM. The V and J ends lost 1 base and 2 bases respectively, with 5 bases between them. CDR3 residues: CASSLSGNYGYTF. The CDR3 DNA is TGTGCCAGCAGTTTATCCGGGAACTATGGCTACACCTTC.

The chain uses TRBV27 and TRBJ1-1; 11 positions match TRBD1. V dropped 7 bases and J dropped 4; count of bases not matched to a gene: 8. In germline, CDR1 is MNHEY, CDR2 SMNVEV (reference sequence). The CDR3 covers 15 residues. The CDR3 region has the DNA TGTGCCAGCACTGTTTGGGGGACAGGGGGCACTGAAGCTTTCTTT. Translation gives CASTVWGTGGTEAFF.

The chain couples TRBV28 to TRBJ2-3, with D perhaps matching TRBD1 (6 bases). CDR3 length equals 14 residues. V gave up 6 bases and J gave up 6 bases, with 16 bases separating them. The V gene's germline CDR1 is MDHEN and CDR2 SYDVKM. The CDR3 here is CASSDYREGDTQYF. CDR3 DNA: TGTGCCAGCAGCGATTACAGGGAAGGGGATACGCAGTATTTT.

This sequence joins TRBV6-1 and TRBJ2-1; 7 positions agree with TRBD2. This CDR3 spans 17 amino acids. V lost 0 bases to trimming and J lost 4 bases; unmatched junction nucleotides: 9. Germline lookup yields CDR1 MNHNS and CDR2 SASEGT. CDR3 amino acids: CASSEADLAARYNEQFF. The DNA for the CDR3 is TGTGCCAGCAGTGAAGCGGATCTAGCGGCCCGGTACAATGAGCAGTTCTTC.

The J gene is TRBJ1-5, the V gene TRBV28, with D possibly TRBD1 on 5 matching bases. V dropped 2 bases and J dropped 4 bases, with 9 bases sitting between them. CDR1 is MDHEN, CDR2 SYDVKM, per germline. CDR3 length equals 14 residues. This CDR3 reads CASSLRAGNQPQHF. CDR3 DNA: TGTGCCAGCAGTTTACGGGCAGGGAATCAGCCCCAGCATTTT.

The chain has TRBV15 and TRBJ1-1, with a possible D match to TRBD1 (5 bases). Germline V gives CDR1 LNHNV, CDR2 YYDKDF (reference sequence). The CDR3 has 12 amino acids. The V end was cut by 0 bases, the J end by 8 bases, with 7 bases between. The CDR3 loop reads CATSRDDSEAFF. CDR3 nucleotide sequence: TGTGCCACCAGCAGAGATGACAGCGAAGCTTTCTTT. Drawing the rest from reference TRBV15 and TRBJ1-1, the complete variable domain is DAMVIQNPRYQVTQFGKPVTLSCSQTLNHNVMYWYQQKSSQAPKLLFHYYDKDFNNEADTPDNFQSRRPNTSFCFLDIRSPGLGDTAMYLCATSRDDSEAFFGQGTRLTVV.

The chain employs TRBV27 and TRBJ2-2; D uncertain. V lost 5 bases to trimming and J lost 0 bases, with 4 bases between them. The CDR3 is 13 amino acids. Germline V gene data show CDR1 as MNHEY and CDR2 as SMNVEV (reference sequence). The CDR3 loop reads CASSATNTGELFF. The CDR3, as DNA: TGTGCCAGCAGTGCGACGAACACCGGGGAGCTGTTTTTT.

The chain links TRBV14 to TRBJ2-7, with D perhaps TRBD2 (6 bases). Looked up from germline, CDR1 is SGHDN and CDR2 is FVKESK. The CDR3 is made up of 13 amino acids. The V gene lost 3 bases and the J gene lost 9 bases, with 15 bases spanning the gap. The CDR3 loop reads CASSQAGGRRQYF. The CDR3 nucleotides read TGTGCCAGCAGCCAGGCTGGAGGGCGACGGCAGTACTTC.

The chain carries TRBV18 and TRBJ2-4, with 11 bases fitting TRBD2. V shed 4 bases, J shed 3 bases, and the junction held 5 bases outside the gene matches. Germline V gene data show CDR1 as KGHSH and CDR2 as LQKENI. This CDR3 spans 16 amino acids. The CDR3 DNA is TGTGCCAGCTCACTCGCCGGGACTAGCGGCAAAAACATTCAGTACTTC. It translates to CASSLAGTSGKNIQYF. Filled out from reference TRBV18 and TRBJ2-4, the complete variable domain reads NAGVMQNPRHLVRRRGQEARLRCSPMKGHSHVYWYRQLPEEGLKFMVYLQKENIIDESGMPKERFSAEFPKEGPSILRIQQVVRGDSAAYFCASSLAGTSGKNIQYFGAGTRLSVL.

The chain combines TRBV10-1 with TRBJ2-5; 10 bases align to TRBD1. V dropped 4 bases and J dropped 2; count of bases not matched to a gene: 4. This CDR3 is 15 amino acids long. Germline values: CDR1 WNHNN, CDR2 SYGVQD (reference sequence). CDR3 coding DNA: TGCGCCAGCAGTGTACGGACAGGGGGTCAAGAGACCCAGTACTTC. Translation gives CASSVRTGGQETQYF.

The chain combines TRBV19 with TRBJ2-7, with TRBD1 identical over 10 bases. Germline assignment: CDR1 LNHDA and CDR2 SQIVND (reference sequence). The CDR3 consists of 16 residues. With V trimmed by 4 bases and J by 2 bases, 8 bases remained unmatched. CDR3 in amino acids: CASSTRQGALAYEQYF. Here the CDR3 DNA reads TGTGCCAGTAGTACCCGACAGGGGGCTTTGGCCTACGAGCAGTACTTC.

V gene TRBV5-1 combines with J gene TRBJ1-1, with D perhaps matching TRBD1 (6 bases). CDR3 length equals 13 residues. V shed 3 bases and J shed 1 base, with 7 bases lying between them. Germline loops: CDR1 SGHRS, CDR2 YFSETQ. Written as DNA, the CDR3 is TGCGCCAGCAGCTCACAGGGGAACACTGAAGCTTTCTTT. Amino acid sequence: CASSSQGNTEAFF.

This clone occurred once. V gene TRBV20-1 combines with J gene TRBJ2-5; unclear D gene. Germline V gene data show CDR1 as DFQATT and CDR2 as SNEGSKA (reference sequence). V was clipped by 3 bases and J by 2 bases, with 4 bases between them. This CDR3 spans 11 amino acids. The CDR3 loop reads CSARAQETQYF. The CDR3 DNA reads as TGCAGTGCTAGGGCTCAAGAGACCCAGTACTTC.